The 22 T cell receptor beta chains listed next were all sequenced from one sample in a study of blood T cells in healthy people across ages. Using a J-beta primer mix together with a sample-barcoded 5' primer, a second PCR was run for roughly 6 to 12 cycles. One entry per CDR3 protein, called by TCRdb with MiXCR from the 5' RACE reads. The table includes 600,000 or so distinct CDR3 sequences, approximately 21% detected once. Input material: blood. These receptors were obtained from a man in his 70s in good health.

This clonotype has a single count. V gene TRBV19 combines with J gene TRBJ1-1, with D unclear. The germline V gene encodes CDR1 LNHDA and CDR2 SQIVND (reference sequence). The CDR3 runs to 13 residues. Trimming left V 1 base short and J 0 bases short, with 3 bases between. The CDR3: CASSIVMNTEAFF. The CDR3 bases are TGTGCCAGTAGTATAGTCATGAACACTGAAGCTTTCTTT.

This clonotype was picked up a small number of times. The chain couples TRBV3-1 to TRBJ2-7; D unresolved. V dropped 0 bases and J dropped 2 bases, with 11 bases sitting between them. The CDR3 covers 15 residues. Germline-derived CDR1 and CDR2 are LGHDT and YNNKEL (reference sequence). Written as DNA, the CDR3 is TGTGCCAGCAGCCAAGATAAGAACCAACCCTACGAGCAGTACTTC. Translation gives CASSQDKNQPYEQYF.

The CDR3 loop reads CASSFEGPNTGELFF. CDR3 coding DNA: TGTGCCAGCAGTTTCGAGGGCCCGAACACCGGGGAGCTGTTTTTT. V usage is TRBV27 and J usage is TRBJ2-2; tentative D call: TRBD2 (5 bases). Trimming cost V 3 bases and J 0 bases, with 8 bases left between them. The CDR3 consists of 15 residues. The germline CDR1 and CDR2 sequences are MNHEY and SMNVEV (reference sequence).

This clonotype was detected a few times. The chain has TRBV6-6 and TRBJ1-2; tentative D call: TRBD1 (5 bases). The length of the CDR3 is 15 residues. Germline V gives CDR1 MNHNY, CDR2 SVGAGI (reference sequence). Trimming stripped 0 bases from V and 4 bases from J, with 12 bases between. In nucleotides, the CDR3 is TGTGCCAGCAGTTACTCGATTGGGACGAGCTATGGCTACACCTTC. Amino acids: CASSYSIGTSYGYTF.

This clonotype has more than one count but fewer than ten. The CDR3 protein is CSARRVAGVYEQYF. DNA for the CDR3: TGCAGTGCTAGAAGAGTAGCGGGAGTCTACGAGCAGTACTTC. The chain uses TRBV20-1 and TRBJ2-7; TRBD2 matches at 9 bases. The V gene's germline CDR1 is DFQATT and CDR2 SNEGSKA (reference sequence). There are 14 residues in the CDR3. Trimming removed 2 bases from V and 3 bases from J; junction bases left unmatched: 5.

Note on this clonotype: This may be a read error, as it is one base from a much larger clone. The DNA is omitted, as the CDR3 cannot be located on it reliably, and the CDR3 follows TCRdb's listing. The rearrangement uses TRBV9 and TRBJ2-7; the D call TRBD2 from the table was never checked on the DNA. The germline V gene has CDR1 SGDLS and CDR2 YYNGEE. The CDR3 is 15 residues long, ends included. The CDR3 is CASSVVAGGSYERYF.

The V gene is TRBV2, the J gene TRBJ2-5; 8 bases are shared with TRBD2. The J call may be wrong; the DNA end is better matched by TRBJ2-7. This CDR3 contains 14 residues. CDR1 is SNHLY, CDR2 FYNNEI, per germline. The DNA for the CDR3 is TGTGCCAGCAGTGAGAGCGGGAGAAGGTACGAGCAGTACTTC. It yields the protein CASSESGRRYEQYF.

The genes are TRBV7-9 and TRBJ2-3; a possible D gene is TRBD1 (7 bases). Trimming removed 5 bases from V and 4 bases from J, with 13 bases in between. CDR3 size: 14 residues. Germline CDR1 is SEHNR and CDR2 is FQNEAQ (reference sequence). CDR3 bases: TGTGCCAGCAGCACCAGGGGGGTCGCAGATACGCAGTATTTT. This encodes CASSTRGVADTQYF. The full variable domain, with the rest looked up from reference TRBV7-9 and TRBJ2-3, is DTGVSQNPRHKITKRGQNVTFRCDPISEHNRLYWYRQTLGQGPEFLTYFQNEAQLEKSRLLSDRFSAERPKGSFSTLEIQRTEQGDSAMYLCASSTRGVADTQYFGPGTRLTVL.

The chain links TRBV5-1 to TRBJ2-5, with D perhaps assigned TRBD1 or TRBD2 (6 bases each). This CDR3 contains 15 residues. The germline V gene has CDR1 SGHRS and CDR2 YFSETQ. The V end was cut by 4 bases, the J end by 2 bases, with 15 bases between. The CDR3 DNA reads as TGCGCCAGCAGCGAGGGGGGAATCTCACAAGAGACCCAGTACTTC. Translating it yields CASSEGGISQETQYF. Full variable domain (outside the CDR3, taken from reference TRBV5-1 and TRBJ2-5): KAGVTQTPRYLIKTRGQQVTLSCSPISGHRSVSWYQQTPGQGLQFLFEYFSETQRNKGNFPGRFSGRQFSNSRSEMNVSTLELGDSALYLCASSEGGISQETQYFGPGTRLLVL.

This clonotype was detected only a few times. The rearrangement uses TRBV21-1 and TRBJ2-7; the DNA was not used to check the table's D call, TRBD1. TRBV21-1 is flagged as a pseudogene. The CDR3 contains 15 residues. The CDR3 loop is CASSKVGGWGSEQYF. The DNA of the CDR3 is TGTGCCAGCAGCAAAGTCGGAGGTTGGGGCAGCGAGCAGTACTTC.

The chain combines TRBV18 with TRBJ2-3; D is perhaps TRBD2 (5 bases). Germline V gives CDR1 KGHSH, CDR2 LQKENI. The CDR3 is 17 residues long. V was clipped by 3 bases and J by 4 bases, with 20 bases between them. As DNA, the CDR3 is TGTGCCAGCTCACCCCCAGGAGGCGATTGGGATTCAGATACGCAGTATTTT. It specifies CASSPPGGDWDSDTQYF.

The rearrangement joins TRBV12-3 or TRBV12-4 to TRBJ2-1; possibly TRBD2 for D (5 bases). Trimming took off 6 bases at V and 4 bases at J, with 13 bases between the two ends. The CDR3 spans 14 residues. As DNA, the CDR3 is TGTGCCAGCAGCTCCCTGGACTCATACAATGAGCAGTTCTTC. Residues: CASSSLDSYNEQFF.

This clonotype has a handful of counts. The junction departs from germline at one end; a sequencing error may be responsible. The CDR3 protein is CSAKTSRSTDTQCF. CDR3 in DNA: TGCAGTGCAAAGACTAGCCGAAGCACAGATACGCAGTGTTTT. The V call is TRBV20-1, the J call TRBJ2-3; TRBD2 agrees at 7 bases. Germline V gene sequence: CDR1 DFQATT, CDR2 SNEGSKA (reference sequence). The CDR3 is 14 residues long.

This clonotype has just a few counts. The chain recombines TRBV2 with TRBJ2-2; D is ambiguous. From germline, CDR1 is SNHLY and CDR2 FYNNEI. This CDR3 comprises 16 residues. Trimming shortened V by 4 bases and J by 0 bases, and 12 bases separated the two germline ends. CDR3 in amino acids: CASSGYQNSNTGELFF. The CDR3 DNA follows: TGTGCCAGCAGTGGATACCAAAACTCGAACACCGGGGAGCTGTTTTTT.

The chain combines TRBV20-1 with TRBJ2-1; the match to TRBD2 covers 11 bases. This CDR3 has 15 residues. The germline V gene has CDR1 DFQATT and CDR2 SNEGSKA (reference sequence). The J segment lost 1 base and the V segment lost 7 bases, leaving 6 bases of the junction unmatched. CDR3: CSVLLAGGSYNEQFF. The CDR3 bases are TGCAGTGTCCTCCTAGCGGGAGGTTCCTACAATGAGCAGTTCTTC.

This clonotype was observed a few times. V is TRBV28 and J is TRBJ1-2; D is unresolved. The CDR3 totals 12 residues. V dropped 2 bases and J dropped 8 bases, with 9 bases sitting between them. The germline gives CDR1 MDHEN, CDR2 SYDVKM. The CDR3 bases are TGTGCCAGCAGTTTAGAAGGGAGCGGCTACACCTTC. Encoded protein: CASSLEGSGYTF.

V gene TRBV3-1 combines with J gene TRBJ1-2, with TRBD1 matching over 9 bases. The V gene end was trimmed by 0 bases and the J gene end by 4 bases; junction bases not matched to a gene: 3. This CDR3 spans 15 amino acids. CDR1 and CDR2 from the germline V gene are LGHDT and YNNKEL (reference sequence). CDR3 region: CASSQDGTGIYGYTF. The CDR3 DNA sequence: TGTGCCAGCAGCCAAGATGGGACAGGGATCTATGGCTACACCTTC.

This clonotype was counted a few times. The chain is built from TRBV18 and TRBJ1-1; 9 bases line up with TRBD1. CDR1 is KGHSH and CDR2 is LQKENI in the germline V gene. There are 17 residues in the CDR3. The V segment lost 6 bases and the J segment 6 bases; nucleotides outside the gene matches: 17. CDR3 in amino acids: CASSPRGQGLRSAEAFF. CDR3 bases: TGTGCCAGCTCCCCCAGGGGACAGGGCTTGAGGTCCGCTGAAGCTTTCTTT.

The table lists this clonotype with many counts. The gene calls are TRBV10-2 and TRBJ2-4, with no clear D. The length of the CDR3 is 13 residues. Germline V gives CDR1 WSHSY, CDR2 SAAADI. Trimming pared 7 bases from V and 0 bases from J, leaving 7 bases between. The CDR3 is CASKELAKNIQYF. The CDR3 nucleotides are TGCGCCAGCAAAGAACTAGCCAAAAACATTCAGTACTTC.

The V call is TRBV15, the J call TRBJ2-3; 14 bases are a match to TRBD2. The ends lost 1 base at V and 6 bases at J; junction bases unmatched: 3. CDR1 is LNHNV and CDR2 is YYDKDF in the germline V gene (reference sequence). This CDR3 is built from 16 residues. The CDR3, as DNA: TGTGCCACCAGCAGAGCGACTAGCGGGAGGGTTGATACGCAGTATTTT. The encoded protein is CATSRATSGRVDTQYF.

J is TRBJ2-2 and V is TRBV29-1, with TRBD1 matching 7 bases. V was pared by 7 bases and J by 6 bases, with 17 bases of the junction left unmatched. Per germline, CDR1 SQVTM and CDR2 ANQGSEA. CDR3 length equals 16 residues. The CDR3 loop reads CSGGDRLIDNAGELFF. The DNA for the CDR3 is TGCAGCGGTGGGGACAGATTAATCGACAACGCCGGGGAGCTGTTTTTT.

The chain recombines TRBV7-2 with TRBJ2-1; D unresolved. CDR1 and CDR2 from the germline V gene are SGHTA and FQGNSA. Between the trimmed V and J ends, which lost 2 bases and 8 bases, there was a span of 13 bases. The CDR3 has 14 amino acids. The CDR3 DNA reads as TGTGCCAGCAGCTTATGGGCTAATGGGTATGAGCAGTTCTTC. This codes for CASSLWANGYEQFF.